What follows are 17 T cell receptor beta chains derived from one specimen sequenced in a study of CD4 T cells in relation to SARS-CoV-2 and coronaviruses. Clones were sequenced by immunoSEQ multiplex PCR, and TCRdb holds only the in-frame ones, with some missing. The sample lists some 30,000 clones, 76% occurring once. These receptors have no known antigen. CD4+ T cells from unexposed donors were obtained before the COVID-19 pandemic (2011-2018). Isolation of CD4+ T cells took place after roughly nine days in culture. Sequenced: CD4+ T cells from PBMCs, cultured in vitro. These receptor sequences come from a human donor in good health.

This chain uses TRBV9 with TRBJ2-7; tentatively, D is TRBD2 (6 bases). The CDR3 covers 13 residues. CDR1 is SGDLS, CDR2 YYNGEE, per germline. V dropped 9 bases and J dropped 3 bases, with 16 bases sitting between them. CDR3 bases: TGTGCCACCTCAGGACTATTCTGCTACGAGCAGTACTTC. This gives the protein CATSGLFCYEQYF.

The rearrangement uses TRBV24-1 and TRBJ1-5; D is unclear. The ends were cut back, 6 bases at V and 7 bases at J, with 18 bases in the middle. CDR3 length equals 15 residues. Germline V gene lookup returns CDR1 KGHDR and CDR2 SFDVKD. The CDR3 region has the DNA TGTGCCACCAGTCAGGTAGGCGACATCCTACAGCCCCAGCATTTT. Its protein is CATSQVGDILQPQHF.

The CDR3 spells CAIQGRGRRDTDTQYF. In DNA form, the CDR3 reads TGTGCCATCCAGGGCCGGGGGCGGCGGGACACAGATACGCAGTATTTT. The J gene is TRBJ2-3, the V gene TRBV14; D assignment may be TRBD1 or TRBD2 (6 bases each). Trimming took 10 bases from V and 2 from J, leaving 22 bases between them. CDR1 is SGHDN, CDR2 FVKESK, per germline. This CDR3 has 16 amino acids.

CDR3 nucleotide sequence: TGTGCCAGCTCACCGCCGGGACTAGCGTTCCTTTACGAGCAGTACTTC. Its protein is CASSPPGLAFLYEQYF. The gene calls are TRBV18 and TRBJ2-7; 10 positions agree with TRBD2. This CDR3 comprises 16 residues. Unmatched junction bases numbered 9, after V lost 3 bases and J lost 4 bases. Germline CDR1 KGHSH, CDR2 LQKENI.

V usage is TRBV7-8 and J usage is TRBJ2-6; TRBD1 agrees at 7 bases. The CDR3 covers 15 residues. V lost 5 bases, J lost 3 bases, and 4 bases stayed unmatched. Germline-derived CDR1 and CDR2 are SGHVS and FQNEAQ. In nucleotides, the CDR3 is TGTGCCAGCAGCCAAGGGGGCGGTGGGGCCAACGTCCTGACTTTC. Residues: CASSQGGGGANVLTF.

This chain joins TRBV3-1 (or the pseudogene TRBV3-2) and TRBJ2-2; 8 nucleotides agree with TRBD1. J lost 6 bases, V lost 2 bases, and 8 bases had no gene match. CDR1 and CDR2 (germline): LGHDT, YNNKEL (reference sequence). The CDR3 is made up of 16 amino acids. The CDR3 protein is CASSQNSGGVSGELFF. The CDR3 region has the DNA TGTGCCAGCAGCCAAAATTCAGGGGGCGTATCCGGGGAGCTGTTTTTT.

This clone was seen once. V and J are TRBV6-5 and TRBJ2-1, with D possibly being TRBD1 or TRBD2 (7 bases each). V was trimmed by 4 bases and J by 6 bases, leaving 16 bases between them. The germline V gene encodes CDR1 MNHEY and CDR2 SVGAGI. The CDR3 extends over 15 amino acids. Written as DNA, the CDR3 is TGTGCCAGCAGTTCCAGGGGGGGCGGCTCCAATGAGCAGTTCTTC. This gives the protein CASSSRGGGSNEQFF.

The chain employs TRBV2 and TRBJ2-3; the match to TRBD1 covers 9 bases. J was trimmed by 3 bases and V by 7 bases; bases with no gene match: 5. Germline-derived CDR1 and CDR2 are SNHLY and FYNNEI. The CDR3 totals 14 residues. The CDR3: CASNWDRETDTQYF. The DNA for the CDR3 is TGTGCCAGCAATTGGGACAGGGAAACAGATACGCAGTATTTT.

The chain carries TRBV29-1 and TRBJ2-7; 10 nucleotides agree with TRBD1. The germline V gene has CDR1 SQVTM and CDR2 ANQGSEA. The junction had 7 bases not matched to a gene; V was cut back by 5 bases and J by 6 bases. This CDR3 contains 13 residues. The CDR3 loop reads CSVSSDRGGEQYF. CDR3 DNA: TGCAGCGTTTCCTCGGACAGGGGGGGCGAGCAGTACTTC.

CDR3 DNA sequence: TGTGCCAGTAGTAGCGGACTAGCGACGGATACGCAGTATTTT. This encodes CASSSGLATDTQYF. This chain uses TRBV6-5 with TRBJ2-3, with TRBD2 matching 9 bases. Trimming removed 9 bases from V and 6 bases from J; junction bases left unmatched: 10. CDR1 and CDR2 from the germline V gene are MNHEY and SVGAGI. The CDR3 length is 14 residues.

J is TRBJ2-1 and V is TRBV10-3, with 10 bases identical to TRBD2. Germline CDR1 is ENHRY and CDR2 is SYGVKD. V was clipped by 9 bases and J by 7 bases; unmatched bases: 12. The CDR3 loop spans 15 amino acids. CDR3 protein: CAIRKSGRAGNEQFF. CDR3 nucleotides: TGTGCCATTAGAAAAAGCGGGAGGGCCGGTAATGAGCAGTTCTTC.

This sequence joins TRBV19 and TRBJ2-3; TRBD2 matches 7 bases. The CDR3 has 15 amino acids. CDR1 is LNHDA and CDR2 is SQIVND in the germline V gene (reference sequence). V was clipped by 5 bases and J by 2 bases; unmatched bases: 7. In nucleotides, the CDR3 is TGTGCCAGTAGTGGGGGTAGCGGGCTCACAGATACGCAGTATTTT. Protein: CASSGGSGLTDTQYF.

This clone has a handful of counts. As DNA, the CDR3 is TGTGCCAGTAGTACGTTACCGGGACAGATCAATTCACCCCTCCACTTT. This encodes CASSTLPGQINSPLHF. The chain joins TRBV19 to TRBJ1-6; the match to TRBD1 covers 7 bases. Germline-derived CDR1 and CDR2 are LNHDA and SQIVND (reference sequence). The CDR3 loop spans 16 amino acids. The J segment lost 7 bases and the V segment lost 4 bases, leaving 10 bases of the junction unmatched.

This clone has a single count. This chain joins TRBV27 and TRBJ2-7, with 10 bases matching TRBD1. J lost 7 bases, V lost 4 bases, and 13 bases had no gene match. This CDR3 is 16 amino acids long. CDR1 is MNHEY and CDR2 is SMNVEV in the germline V gene (reference sequence). CDR3 sequence: CASSSYLPGTGVEQYF. CDR3 DNA: TGTGCCAGCAGTTCTTATCTCCCCGGGACAGGGGTAGAGCAGTACTTC.

This clone turned up a few times. The rearrangement joins TRBV4-1 to TRBJ2-3, with 11 bases fitting TRBD2. Per the germline V gene, CDR1 is MGHRA and CDR2 is YSYEKL. The trim removed 2 bases at V and 3 bases at J, leaving 7 bases unmatched. This CDR3 region has 17 residues. CDR3 protein: CASSQRPGLAVTDTQYF. The CDR3 nucleotides are TGCGCCAGCAGCCAACGGCCGGGACTAGCGGTGACAGATACGCAGTATTTT.

DNA for the CDR3: TGTGCCAGTAGTATCGCGAGTCGTAGGACCCAATTCAGATACAATGAGCAGTTCTTC. Translating gives CASSIASRRTQFRYNEQFF. The chain couples TRBV19 to TRBJ2-1, with D unresolved. Germline CDR1 LNHDA, CDR2 SQIVND (reference sequence). V lost 3 bases, J lost 4 bases, and 25 bases lay in between. The CDR3 totals 19 residues.

The chain is built from TRBV20-1 and TRBJ2-7; 9 bases line up with TRBD1. This CDR3 has 14 amino acids. Germline V gene data show CDR1 as DFQATT and CDR2 as SNEGSKA (reference sequence). Unmatched junction bases numbered 8, after V lost 3 bases and J lost 5 bases. The CDR3 is CSASPPGQGHEQYF. CDR3 sequence (DNA): TGCAGTGCTAGTCCCCCGGGACAGGGCCACGAGCAGTACTTC.